A single sample is the source of the 13 T cell receptor beta chains below, sequenced in a study of blood T cell repertoires in COVID-19. Using immunoSEQ multiplex PCR, the repertoire was profiled, and TCRdb retains in-frame clones only, with some absent. The data show about 300,000 clones, 65% to 85% seen once. Sequencing input: peripheral blood. The receptors originated from a human donor with COVID-19, enrolled during active disease. The donor label of this sample is uncertain.

This chain joins TRBV7-2 and TRBJ2-5; no clear D gene. This CDR3 has 14 residues. Per germline, CDR1 SGHTA and CDR2 FQGNSA. Between the trimmed V and J ends, which lost 0 bases and 3 bases, there was a span of 8 bases. CDR3 DNA: TGTGCCAGCAGCTTAGCGGAGCCAGAAGAGACCCAGTACTTC. This sequence encodes CASSLAEPEETQYF.

On this clone itself: This same CDR3 is encoded by further DNA sequences in the sample. The DNA of the CDR3 is TGTGCCAGCAGAGCGACTAGCGGGAGCTACAATGAGCAGTTCTTC. Amino acid sequence: CASRATSGSYNEQFF. The chain uses TRBV6-5 and TRBJ2-1, with 12 bases fitting TRBD2. The CDR3 has 15 amino acids. Germline CDR1 is MNHEY and CDR2 is SVGAGI. Losses at the gene ends were 6 bases for V and 3 bases for J; bases not matched to a gene: 3.

The CDR3 bases are TGTGCCAGCAGTTACCTGACAGGGCCTAGCAATCAGCCCCAGCATTTT. Its protein product is CASSYLTGPSNQPQHF. V usage is TRBV6-6 and J usage is TRBJ1-5, with TRBD1 matching 7 bases. V gave up 2 bases and J gave up 0 bases; unmatched junction bases: 4. The CDR3 is 16 residues long. Germline CDR1 MNHNY, CDR2 SVGAGI (reference sequence).

V is TRBV19 and J is TRBJ1-1, with D possibly matching TRBD1 (6 bases). Germline V gene lookup returns CDR1 LNHDA and CDR2 SQIVND (reference sequence). This CDR3 spans 15 amino acids. V lost 5 bases and J 6 bases, leaving 19 bases between the germline ends. CDR3 region: CASSETGAQSAEAFF. In nucleotides, the CDR3 is TGTGCCAGTAGTGAGACAGGAGCTCAAAGCGCTGAAGCTTTCTTT. The variable domain in full, with the rest retrieved from reference TRBV19 and TRBJ1-1, is DGGITQSPKYLFRKEGQNVTLSCEQNLNHDAMYWYRQDPGQGLRLIYYSQIVNDFQKGDIAEGYSVSREKKESFPLTVTSAQKNPTAFYLCASSETGAQSAEAFFGQGTRLTVV.

The chain couples TRBV28 to TRBJ1-1, with 9 bases identical to TRBD1. The CDR3 extends over 17 amino acids. Germline lookup yields CDR1 MDHEN and CDR2 SYDVKM. Unmatched junction bases numbered 13, after V lost 6 bases and J lost 2 bases. CDR3 nucleotide sequence: TGTGCCAGCAGCTCATCCGGGACAGGGTTACCAAACACTGAAGCTTTCTTT. Its protein is CASSSSGTGLPNTEAFF. The whole variable domain, remainder taken from reference TRBV28 and TRBJ1-1, is DVKVTQSSRYLVKRTGEKVFLECVQDMDHENMFWYRQDPGLGLRLIYFSYDVKMKEKGDIPEGYSVSREKKERFSLILESASTNQTSMYLCASSSSGTGLPNTEAFFGQGTRLTVV.

The chain is built from TRBV19 and TRBJ1-2; D is possibly TRBD1 (6 bases). V lost 3 bases to trimming and J lost 4 bases, with 12 bases between them. The CDR3 extends over 14 amino acids. Germline V gene lookup returns CDR1 LNHDA and CDR2 SQIVND (reference sequence). The CDR3, as DNA: TGTGCCAGTAGTATTGGGACACGGGGCTATGGCTACACCTTC. Translation gives CASSIGTRGYGYTF.

The chain links TRBV3-1 (or the pseudogene TRBV3-2) to TRBJ2-2; 11 nucleotides match TRBD2. The germline CDR1 and CDR2 sequences are LGHDT and YNNKEL (reference sequence). The CDR3 contains 17 residues. V lost 1 base and J lost 5; bases outside the gene matches: 6. CDR3 DNA: TGTGCCAGCAGCCAAGGGACTAGCGGGCAAAGGACCGGGGAGCTGTTTTTT. Translation: CASSQGTSGQRTGELFF.

The V call is TRBV28, the J call TRBJ1-4, with D possibly matching TRBD1 (6 bases). This CDR3 spans 15 amino acids. V lost 7 bases to trimming and J lost 4 bases, with 16 bases between them. Germline V CDR1 and CDR2: MDHEN, SYDVKM. CDR3 in DNA: TGTGCCAGCACCCCCCTGACAGGCAATAATGAAAAACTGTTTTTT. Its protein is CASTPLTGNNEKLFF.

The gene calls are TRBV28 and TRBJ1-2; the D gene is possibly TRBD1 (6 bases). Germline V gene lookup returns CDR1 MDHEN and CDR2 SYDVKM. V was shortened by 6 bases and J by 4 bases, with 15 bases between the two germline ends. The CDR3 covers 14 residues. The CDR3 here is CASSVRQVTYGYTF. In nucleotides, the CDR3 is TGTGCCAGCAGCGTCAGACAGGTTACCTATGGCTACACCTTC.

The V and J genes are TRBV28 and TRBJ2-1, with 13 bases matching TRBD2. V dropped 5 bases and J dropped 8; count of bases not matched to a gene: 9. There are 16 residues in the CDR3. CDR1 and CDR2 from the germline V gene are MDHEN and SYDVKM. DNA for the CDR3: TGTGCCAGCAGTAGGGTTGGACTAGCGGGAGATTATGAGCAGTTCTTC. Its protein is CASSRVGLAGDYEQFF.

The rearrangement uses TRBV21-1 and TRBJ1-5. TRBV21-1 is classified as a pseudogene. CDR3 size: 14 residues. The CDR3 reads CASSKTGFNQPQHF. In nucleotides, the CDR3 is TGTGCCAGCAGCAAAACGGGGTTCAATCAGCCCCAGCATTTT.

J is TRBJ1-2 and V is TRBV5-1; 8 positions agree with TRBD1. CDR1 is SGHRS and CDR2 is YFSETQ in the germline V gene. Trimming took 4 bases from V and 2 from J; bases not matched to a gene: 7. The CDR3 runs to 15 residues. For the CDR3, the DNA is TGCGCCAGCAGCCCCTCACAGGGGGGGAACTATGGCTACACCTTC. Its translation: CASSPSQGGNYGYTF.

This chain uses TRBV29-1 with TRBJ2-3, with 8 nucleotides matching TRBD2. CDR1 SQVTM and CDR2 ANQGSEA come from the germline V gene. V was clipped by 4 bases and J by 0 bases; unmatched bases: 12. This CDR3 region has 17 residues. The DNA for the CDR3 is TGCAGCGTTGTGTTGGGACTAGAGCCCCTTAGCACAGATACGCAGTATTTT. Its translation: CSVVLGLEPLSTDTQYF.